This TCR beta chain originates from a study of blood T cell repertoires in COVID-19. Study overall: Samples of COVID-19 (acute and convalescent) were obtained from the United States, Italy and Spain. T cells, B-cell-depleted T cells, or PBMCs provided the cDNA or gDNA that served as material.

The germline V gene has CDR1 SQVTM and CDR2 ANQGSEA. Trimming took off 6 bases at V and 5 bases at J, with 14 bases between the two ends. The CDR3 sequence is 13 residues long. In the study's own analysis: Cell counts per sample came from amplifying reference gene primers. Assay used: immunoSEQ multiplex PCR; TCRdb lists only in-frame clones, some missing. V and J calls and clone size are given by that table; D and trimming were obtained from the DNA. There are over 85,000 clones in the sample; 88% occur only once, and around 3.2% lies in the top ten. This rearrangement joins TRBV29-1 to TRBJ2-1, with a weak D call TRBD1 (5 bases). This TCR came from a woman aged 50 to 60 with acute or convalescent COVID-19. Sequencing was performed on peripheral blood. The CDR3: CSVRPQGNNEQFF. In DNA form, the CDR3 reads TGCAGCGTCAGGCCGCAGGGCAACAATGAGCAGTTCTTC.